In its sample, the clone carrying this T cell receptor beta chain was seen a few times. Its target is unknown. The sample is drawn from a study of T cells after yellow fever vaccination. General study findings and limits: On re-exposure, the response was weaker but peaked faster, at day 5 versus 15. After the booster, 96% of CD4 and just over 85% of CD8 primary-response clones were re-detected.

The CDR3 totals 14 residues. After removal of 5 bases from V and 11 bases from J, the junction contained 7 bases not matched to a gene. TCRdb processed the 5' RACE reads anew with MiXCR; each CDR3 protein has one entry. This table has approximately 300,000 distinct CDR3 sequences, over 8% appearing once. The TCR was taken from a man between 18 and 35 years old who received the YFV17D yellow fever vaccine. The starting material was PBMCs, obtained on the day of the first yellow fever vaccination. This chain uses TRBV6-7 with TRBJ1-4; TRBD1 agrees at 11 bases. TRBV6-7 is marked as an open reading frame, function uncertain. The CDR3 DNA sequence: TGTGCCAGCAGTCCGGGACAGGGGGGGGGGAAACTGTTTTTT. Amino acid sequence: CASSPGQGGGKLFF.